Detailed here is one T cell receptor beta chain. Its target is not known. The data belong to a study of lymphopenia after photon versus proton radiotherapy. Study-wide results and caveats: In patients who died, overall survival fell as post-nadir TCR diversity dropped more. Photon-treated patients lost naive T cells and TCR diversity; proton-treated stayed stable.

Assay: immunoSEQ multiplex PCR; the TCRdb copy retains only in-frame clones and omits some. This sample carries 70,000 or so clones, 80% to 95% of them seen once, and the ten largest clones take 2.2%. The material sequenced was peripheral blood, taken from a patient treated with photon-based radiotherapy. The receptor's source is a woman aged 40 to 49 with cholangiocarcinoma.

The CDR3 bases are TGTGCCAGCAGCCGCCAAACAGGGGGCCGTAACACCGGGGAGCTGTTTTTT. It codes for CASSRQTGGRNTGELFF. V and J are TRBV2 and TRBJ2-2, with 9 positions matching TRBD1. This CDR3 comprises 17 residues. CDR1 and CDR2 (germline): SNHLY, FYNNEI. V shed 6 bases, J shed 2 bases, and the junction held 10 bases outside the gene matches.